This TCR beta chain was sequenced for a study of OX40 agonist ivuxolimab in advanced cancers. This clone was recorded a few times. Sequencing was performed with immunoSEQ multiplex PCR; in TCRdb, only in-frame clones are kept and a portion is missing. In the table there are 60,000 to 95,000 clones, roughly 87% of which are singletons. The origin of this receptor is an adult with an advanced solid tumor such as melanoma, head and neck, liver or kidney cancer. The sequencing used CD4+ or CD8+ T cells sorted from blood, collected in a trial of the OX40 agonist ivuxolimab.

Written as DNA, the CDR3 is TGTGCCAGCAGCTTAGGGGACCAATATGGCTACACCTTC. This encodes CASSLGDQYGYTF. The V gene is TRBV7-2, the J gene TRBJ1-2; possibly TRBD1 for D (5 bases). The V and J ends lost 1 base and 5 bases respectively, with 8 bases between them. CDR3 length: 13 residues. CDR1 and CDR2 (germline): SGHTA, FQGNSA.